This T cell receptor beta chain came from a study of long-term antiretroviral therapy in people with HIV. People in the study who had HIV all got their treatment in the United States. The assay used was immunoSEQ (version v3.0), run at survey level. TCRdb keeps only in-frame clones here, not all; method: immunoSEQ multiplex PCR. The sample consists of 13,000 or so clones, about 80% of them appearing once. Turning to this clone: The antigen is unknown.

V lost 5 bases to trimming and J lost 5 bases; unmatched junction nucleotides: 14. The CDR3 is made up of 18 amino acids. The germline V gene encodes CDR1 SGHVS and CDR2 FQNEAQ. Study-wide results and limits: Within the repertoire, clones expanded before ART were dominant at all time points. The study collected blood between the mid-2000s and the late 2010s, possibly under older ART regimens.

The source of this sequence is a man aged 35-49 years with HIV. The material was unsorted PBMCs, obtained 3.2 years before starting antiretroviral therapy. This sequence joins TRBV7-8 and TRBJ2-5; 13 bases match TRBD2. The CDR3 bases are TGTGCCAGCAGCCCCTTATGGGGCGGACTAGCGGGGGCTGAGACCCAGTACTTC. It encodes CASSPLWGGLAGAETQYF.